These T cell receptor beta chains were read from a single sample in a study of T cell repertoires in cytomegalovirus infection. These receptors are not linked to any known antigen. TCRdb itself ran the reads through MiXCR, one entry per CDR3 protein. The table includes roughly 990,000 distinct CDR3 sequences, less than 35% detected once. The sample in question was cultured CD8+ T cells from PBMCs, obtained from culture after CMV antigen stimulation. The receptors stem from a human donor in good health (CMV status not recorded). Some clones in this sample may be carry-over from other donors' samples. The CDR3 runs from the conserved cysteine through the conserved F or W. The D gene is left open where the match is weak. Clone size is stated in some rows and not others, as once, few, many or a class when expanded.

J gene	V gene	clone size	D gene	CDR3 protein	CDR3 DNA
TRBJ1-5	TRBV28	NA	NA	CASSFTGYGQPQHF	TGTGCCAGCAGTTTTACAGGGTACGGTCAGCCCCAGCATTTT
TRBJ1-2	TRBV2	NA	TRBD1	CARLGNGTGGSGYTF	TGTGCCAGGCTAGGGAACGGGACAGGGGGAAGTGGCTACACCTTC
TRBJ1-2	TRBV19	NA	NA	CVSSNEGVNYGYTF	TGTGTCAGTAGTAACGAGGGAGTCAACTATGGCTACACCTTC
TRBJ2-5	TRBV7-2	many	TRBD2	CASSLVLSGGWGETQYF	TGTGCCAGCAGCTTAGTCTTAAGCGGGGGGTGGGGGGAGACCCAGTACTTC
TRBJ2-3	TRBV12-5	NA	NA	CASGLVPVDTQYF	TGTGCTAGTGGTTTGGTACCGGTGGATACGCAGTATTTT
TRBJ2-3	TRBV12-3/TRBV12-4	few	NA	CASSFTARVADTQYF	TGTGCCAGCAGTTTCACCGCACGGGTCGCAGATACGCAGTATTTT
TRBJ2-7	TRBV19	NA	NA	CASSIGGRGTYEQYF	TGTGCCAGTAGTATAGGAGGCAGGGGCACCTACGAGCAGTACTTC
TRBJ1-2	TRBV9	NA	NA	CASRRTKGYTF	TGTGCCAGCAGGAGGACGAAGGGCTACACCTTC
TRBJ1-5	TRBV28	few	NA	CASSPVDGGLGNQPQHF	TGTGCCAGCAGTCCCGTTGACGGGGGGCTTGGCAATCAGCCCCAGCATTTT
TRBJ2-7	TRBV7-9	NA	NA	CASSLVGGLSGSYEQYF	TGTGCCAGCAGCTTAGTTGGTGGACTCTCGGGCTCCTACGAGCAGTACTTC
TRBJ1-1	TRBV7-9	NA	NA	CASSDSTAQAGINTEAFF	TGTGCCAGCAGCGACTCGACGGCCCAAGCGGGTATTAACACTGAAGCTTTCTTT
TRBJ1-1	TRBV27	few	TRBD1	CASSYRSGGRTEAFF	TGTGCCAGCAGTTACAGATCAGGGGGCAGGACTGAAGCTTTCTTT
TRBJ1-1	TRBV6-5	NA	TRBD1	CASSYSMTGRSTEAFF	TGTGCCAGCAGTTACTCGATGACAGGGCGGAGTACTGAAGCTTTCTTT
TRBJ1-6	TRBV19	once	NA	CASSIGQQVRF	TGTGCCAGTAGTATCGGACAGCAAGTACGATTT
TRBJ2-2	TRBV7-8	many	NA	CASSPLITGELFF	TGTGCCAGCAGCCCTCTCATCACCGGGGAGCTGTTTTTT
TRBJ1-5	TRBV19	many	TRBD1	CASRGGGSNQPQHF	TGTGCCAGCAGGGGGGGGGGTAGCAATCAGCCCCAGCATTTT
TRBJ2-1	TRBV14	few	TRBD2	CASSQVGGTSGGGSYNEQFF	TGTGCCAGCAGCCAAGTAGGAGGGACTAGCGGGGGGGGGTCCTACAATGAGCAGTTCTTC
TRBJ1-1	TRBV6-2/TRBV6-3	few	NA	CASSYRWGLNTEAFF	TGTGCCAGCAGTTACAGGTGGGGCCTGAACACTGAAGCTTTCTTT
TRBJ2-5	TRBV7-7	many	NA	CASWSPGETQYF	TGTGCTAGCTGGTCCCCTGGAGAGACCCAGTACTTC
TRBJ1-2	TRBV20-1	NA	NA	CSARGGTSYGYTF	TGCAGTGCTAGAGGTGGGACATCCTATGGCTACACCTTC
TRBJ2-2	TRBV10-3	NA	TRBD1	CVIMTVDRADTGELFF	TGTGTCATCATGACCGTAGACAGGGCCGACACCGGGGAGCTGTTTTTT
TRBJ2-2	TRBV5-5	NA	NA	CASSLADPGELFF	TGTGCCAGCAGCTTGGCCGACCCCGGGGAGCTGTTTTTT
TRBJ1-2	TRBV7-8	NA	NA	CASSQSPDGSYGYTF	TGTGCCAGCAGCCAAAGCCCGGACGGTTCCTATGGCTACACCTTC
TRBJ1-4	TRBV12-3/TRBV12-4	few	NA	CASSPTGQGDEKLFF	TGTGCCAGCAGTCCAACAGGTCAAGGGGATGAAAAACTGTTTTTT
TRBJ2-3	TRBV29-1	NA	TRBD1	CSARTGFTDTQYF	TGCAGCGCTCGGACAGGGTTTACAGATACGCAGTATTTT
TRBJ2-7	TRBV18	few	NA	CASSPPTLDREGTYEQYF	TGTGCCAGCTCACCACCCACCCTCGACCGAGAGGGGACCTACGAGCAGTACTTC
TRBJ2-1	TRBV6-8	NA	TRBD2	CASSYSAGGYYNEQFF	TGTGCCAGCAGTTACTCGGCGGGGGGCTACTACAATGAGCAGTTCTTC
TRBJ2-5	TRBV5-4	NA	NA	CASSWLASQETQYF	TGTGCCAGCAGCTGGCTAGCGTCACAAGAGACCCAGTACTTC
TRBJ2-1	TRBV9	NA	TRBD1	CASSPRQGPSIEQFF	TGTGCCAGCAGCCCCCGACAGGGACCTTCTATTGAGCAGTTCTTC
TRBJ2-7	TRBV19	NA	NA	CASSADPIGDEQYF	TGTGCCAGTAGTGCGGATCCAATTGGCGACGAGCAGTACTTC
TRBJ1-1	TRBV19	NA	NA	CASSRTRGAEAFF	TGTGCCAGTAGTAGAACCAGAGGGGCTGAAGCTTTCTTT
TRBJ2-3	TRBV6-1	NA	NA	CASSEAGVTDTQYF	TGTGCCAGCAGTGAAGCGGGGGTCACAGATACGCAGTATTTT
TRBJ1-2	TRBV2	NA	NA	CASSVETGYGYTF	TGTGCCAGCAGTGTTGAAACAGGCTATGGCTACACCTTC
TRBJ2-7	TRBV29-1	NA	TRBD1	CSVETRDRAEYF	TGCAGCGTCGAGACTCGTGACAGGGCGGAGTACTTC
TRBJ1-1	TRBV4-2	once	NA	CASSQENPAPGGDTEAFF	TGTGCCAGCAGCCAAGAGAACCCGGCCCCAGGAGGGGACACTGAAGCTTTCTTT
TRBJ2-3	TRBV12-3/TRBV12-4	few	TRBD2	CASSLLRLAGRDTQYF	TGTGCCAGCAGTTTATTGCGACTAGCGGGGCGGGATACGCAGTATTTT
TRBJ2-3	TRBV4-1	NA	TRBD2	CASSQDHPSGGTDTQYF	TGCGCCAGCAGCCAAGATCACCCTAGCGGAGGCACAGATACGCAGTATTTT
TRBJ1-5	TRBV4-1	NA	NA	CASSQERTRNQPQHF	TGCGCCAGCAGCCAAGAGAGGACCCGCAATCAGCCCCAGCATTTT
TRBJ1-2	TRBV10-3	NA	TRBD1	CAISEEGADYGYTF	TGTGCCATCAGTGAGGAGGGGGCTGACTATGGCTACACCTTC
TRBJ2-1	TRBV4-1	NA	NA	CASSQALLLDSPLDEQFF	TGCGCCAGCAGCCAAGCTCTCTTACTGGACAGCCCGTTGGATGAGCAGTTCTTC
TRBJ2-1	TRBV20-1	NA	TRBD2	CSARPWGGNEQFF	TGCAGTGCTAGGCCCTGGGGGGGCAATGAGCAGTTCTTC
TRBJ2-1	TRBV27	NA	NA	CATSHRAASYNEQFF	TGTGCCACCTCCCACCGGGCTGCTTCCTACAATGAGCAGTTCTTC
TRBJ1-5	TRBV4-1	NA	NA	CASSQDGGANQPQHF	TGCGCCAGCAGCCAAGATGGGGGGGCAAATCAGCCCCAGCATTTT
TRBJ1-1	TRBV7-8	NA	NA	CASSPSRFIMNTEAFF	TGTGCCAGCAGCCCCTCGAGGTTTATTATGAACACTGAAGCTTTCTTT
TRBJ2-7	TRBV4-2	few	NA	CASSQEQTGGLTYEQYF	TGTGCCAGCAGCCAGGAGCAGACGGGGGGCCTAACCTACGAGCAGTACTTC
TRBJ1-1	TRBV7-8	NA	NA	CASSLDGGSTTEAFF	TGTGCCAGCAGCTTAGATGGGGGGTCGACCACTGAAGCTTTCTTT
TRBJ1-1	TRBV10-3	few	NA	CAISERSSGNTEAFF	TGTGCCATCAGTGAAAGGAGTTCGGGGAACACTGAAGCTTTCTTT
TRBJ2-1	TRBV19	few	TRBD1	CASEYLPGGEQFF	TGTGCCAGCGAGTATCTACCAGGGGGCGAGCAGTTCTTC
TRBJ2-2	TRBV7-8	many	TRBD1	CASRDRANTGELFF	TGTGCCAGCCGGGACAGGGCCAACACCGGGGAGCTGTTTTTT
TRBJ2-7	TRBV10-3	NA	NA	CAISENSPGSYYEQYF	TGTGCCATCAGTGAGAACTCCCCCGGGTCCTACTACGAGCAGTACTTC